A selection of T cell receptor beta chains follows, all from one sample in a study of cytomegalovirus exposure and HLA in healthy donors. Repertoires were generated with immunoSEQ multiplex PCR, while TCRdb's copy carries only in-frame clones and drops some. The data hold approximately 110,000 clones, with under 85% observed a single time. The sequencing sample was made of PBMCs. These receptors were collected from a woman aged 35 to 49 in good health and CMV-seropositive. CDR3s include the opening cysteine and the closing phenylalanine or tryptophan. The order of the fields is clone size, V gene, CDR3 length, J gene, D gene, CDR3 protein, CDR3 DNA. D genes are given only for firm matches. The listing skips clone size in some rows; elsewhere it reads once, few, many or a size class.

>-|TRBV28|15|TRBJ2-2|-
CASRVQQGNTGELFF
TGTGCCAGCAGGGTACAACAGGGTAACACCGGGGAGCTGTTTTTT
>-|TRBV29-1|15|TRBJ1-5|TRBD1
CSVGWDSSGNQPQHF
TGCAGCGTTGGCTGGGACAGTTCAGGGAATCAGCCCCAGCATTTT
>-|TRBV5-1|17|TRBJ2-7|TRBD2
CASSLGRSRLAGNEQYF
TGCGCCAGCAGCTTGGGGCGTTCCCGACTAGCGGGAAACGAGCAGTACTTC
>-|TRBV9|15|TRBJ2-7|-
CASSPRTGDWDEQYF
TGTGCCAGCAGCCCCCGAACGGGAGATTGGGACGAGCAGTACTTC
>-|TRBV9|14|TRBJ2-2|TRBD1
CASSTGTASGELFF
TGTGCCAGCAGCACCGGGACAGCCTCCGGGGAGCTGTTTTTT
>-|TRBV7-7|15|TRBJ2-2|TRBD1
CASSPGQGWDGELFF
TGTGCCAGCAGCCCAGGACAGGGCTGGGACGGGGAGCTGTTTTTT
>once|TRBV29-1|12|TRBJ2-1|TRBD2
CSISGRGNEQFF
TGCAGCATTAGCGGGAGAGGCAATGAGCAGTTCTTC
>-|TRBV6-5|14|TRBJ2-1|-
CASSPRAGRNEQFF
TGTGCCAGCAGTCCTAGGGCGGGACGAAATGAGCAGTTCTTC
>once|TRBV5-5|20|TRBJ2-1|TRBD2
CASSSISGLAAGSSYNEQFF
TGTGCCAGCAGCTCAATCTCGGGACTAGCGGCCGGAAGCTCCTACAATGAGCAGTTCTTC
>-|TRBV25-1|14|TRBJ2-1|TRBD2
CASSGTSGRVEQFF
TGTGCCAGCAGCGGGACTAGCGGGAGGGTCGAACAGTTCTTC
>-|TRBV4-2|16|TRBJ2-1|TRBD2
CASSGSSGMSDNEQFF
TGTGCCAGCAGCGGCTCAAGCGGGATGTCCGACAATGAGCAGTTCTTC
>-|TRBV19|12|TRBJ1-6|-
CASSIPGAPLHF
TGTGCCAGTAGTATTCCGGGAGCACCCCTCCACTTT
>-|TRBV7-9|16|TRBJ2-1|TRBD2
CASIPTGLGDYNEQFF
TGTGCCAGCATCCCAACGGGACTAGGAGACTACAATGAGCAGTTCTTC
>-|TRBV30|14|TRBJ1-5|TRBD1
CACGRDRAGQPQHF
TGTGCCTGTGGACGGGACAGGGCGGGACAGCCCCAGCATTTT
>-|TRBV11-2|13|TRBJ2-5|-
CASRIGRGETQYF
TGTGCCAGCAGAATCGGGAGAGGGGAGACCCAGTACTTC
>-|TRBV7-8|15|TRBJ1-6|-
CASSSSSTGNSPLHF
TGTGCCAGCAGCTCCAGCAGTACAGGAAATTCACCCCTCCACTTT
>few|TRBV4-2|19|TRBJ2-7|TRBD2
CASSQDTWVPAGGTYEQYF
TGTGCCAGCAGCCAAGATACATGGGTGCCAGCGGGAGGGACCTACGAGCAGTACTTC
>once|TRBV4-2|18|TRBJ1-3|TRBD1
CASSQESRDRDSGNTIYF
TGTGCCAGCAGCCAGGAATCCCGGGACAGGGATTCTGGAAACACCATATATTTT
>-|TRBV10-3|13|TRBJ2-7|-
CAISDTGQGEQYF
TGTGCCATCAGTGATACAGGGCAGGGCGAGCAGTACTTC
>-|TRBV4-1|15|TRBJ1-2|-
CASSTRLPGDYGYTF
TGCGCCAGCAGCACGCGACTACCAGGAGACTATGGCTACACCTTC
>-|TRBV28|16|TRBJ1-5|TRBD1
CASSPWTGENNQPQHF
TGTGCCAGCAGTCCCTGGACAGGGGAAAACAATCAGCCCCAGCATTTT
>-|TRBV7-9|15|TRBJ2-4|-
CASTRARGAKNIQYF
TGTGCCAGCACTCGCGCCCGGGGAGCCAAAAACATTCAGTACTTC
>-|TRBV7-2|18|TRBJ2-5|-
CASSSPPRLWRGVETQYF
TGTGCCAGCAGCTCACCCCCCCGACTCTGGAGAGGTGTAGAGACCCAGTACTTC
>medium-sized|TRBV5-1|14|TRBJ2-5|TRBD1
CASSLGTGAETQYF
TGCGCCAGCAGCTTGGGGACAGGGGCAGAGACCCAGTACTTC
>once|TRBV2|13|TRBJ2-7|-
CASSERRLYEQYF
TGTGCCAGCAGTGAAAGGAGATTATACGAGCAGTACTTC
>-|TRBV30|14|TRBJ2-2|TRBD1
CAQSGQGNTGELFF
TGTGCCCAGAGTGGACAGGGGAACACCGGGGAGCTGTTTTTT
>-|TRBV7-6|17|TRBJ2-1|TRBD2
CASSPELAGDAYNEQFF
TGTGCCAGCAGCCCCGAACTAGCGGGAGATGCCTACAATGAGCAGTTCTTC
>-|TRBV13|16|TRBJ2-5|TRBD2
CASSLWGSGARETQYF
TGTGCCAGCAGCTTATGGGGTAGCGGGGCCCGAGAGACCCAGTACTTC
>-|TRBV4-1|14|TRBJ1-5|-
CASSQTASNQPQHF
TGCGCCAGCAGCCAAACAGCTAGCAATCAGCCCCAGCATTTT
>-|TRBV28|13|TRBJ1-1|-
CASSLSIDREAFF
TGTGCCAGCAGCTTATCGATAGACAGGGAAGCTTTCTTT
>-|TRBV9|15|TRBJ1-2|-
CASTVSPTGNYGYTF
TGTGCCAGCACCGTTAGTCCGACAGGAAACTATGGCTACACCTTC
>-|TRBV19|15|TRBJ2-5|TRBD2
CASSVGLAGGETQYF
TGTGCCAGTAGTGTGGGGCTAGCGGGAGGGGAGACCCAGTACTTC
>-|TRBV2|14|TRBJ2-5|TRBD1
CASSATGVRETQYF
TGTGCCAGCAGTGCCACAGGGGTTCGAGAGACCCAGTACTTC
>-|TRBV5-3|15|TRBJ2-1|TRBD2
CARSLGGRSYNEQFF
TGTGCCAGAAGCTTGGGCGGGAGGTCATACAATGAGCAGTTCTTC
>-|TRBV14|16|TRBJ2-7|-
CASSQGGDSLLYEQYF
TGTGCCAGCAGCCAAGGGGGGGACAGCCTCTTATACGAGCAGTACTTC
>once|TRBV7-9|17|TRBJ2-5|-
CASSHPGTARTEETQYF
TGTGCCAGCAGCCACCCTGGGACTGCGAGAACCGAAGAGACCCAGTACTTC
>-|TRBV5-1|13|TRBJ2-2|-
CASSLAQTGELFF
TGCGCCAGCAGCTTGGCCCAGACCGGGGAGCTGTTTTTT
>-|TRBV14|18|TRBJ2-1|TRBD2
CASSQSTSGILFYNEQFF
TGTGCCAGCAGCCAAAGCACTAGCGGGATTTTATTCTACAATGAGCAGTTCTTC
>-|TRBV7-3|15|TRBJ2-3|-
CASSLTAGRGDTQYF
TGTGCCAGCAGCTTAACGGCGGGGCGGGGAGATACGCAGTATTTT
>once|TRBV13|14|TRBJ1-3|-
CASSSGEPGNTIYF
TGTGCCAGCAGCTCCGGGGAGCCTGGAAACACCATATATTTT
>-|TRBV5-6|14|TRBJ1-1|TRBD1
CASRKTGGNTEAFF
TGTGCCAGCAGGAAGACAGGGGGGAACACTGAAGCTTTCTTT
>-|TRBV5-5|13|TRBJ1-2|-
CASSTRQNYGYTF
TGTGCCAGCAGCACCAGGCAAAACTATGGCTACACCTTC
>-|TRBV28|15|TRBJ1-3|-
CASTTGGGSGNTIYF
TGTGCCAGCACTACCGGGGGGGGCTCTGGAAACACCATATATTTT
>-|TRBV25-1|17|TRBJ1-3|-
CASPKAWGGEFGNTIYF
TGTGCCAGCCCTAAAGCGTGGGGGGGCGAATTCGGAAACACCATATATTTT
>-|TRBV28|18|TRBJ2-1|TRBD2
CASSSLTKREATYNEQFF
TGTGCCAGCAGTTCCCTTACCAAGCGGGAGGCTACCTACAATGAGCAGTTCTTC
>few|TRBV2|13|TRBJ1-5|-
CASNRQLDQPQHF
TGTGCCAGCAATCGACAGTTAGATCAGCCCCAGCATTTT
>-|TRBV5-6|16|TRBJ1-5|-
CASSLWAGVGNQPQHF
TGTGCCAGCAGCCTGTGGGCAGGGGTTGGGAATCAGCCCCAGCATTTT
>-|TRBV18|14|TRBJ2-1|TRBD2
CASQPSGSYNEQFF
TGTGCCAGCCAACCTAGCGGCTCCTACAATGAGCAGTTCTTC
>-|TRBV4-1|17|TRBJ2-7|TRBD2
CASSQVGTSRENYEQYF
TGCGCCAGCAGCCAAGTAGGGACTAGTCGGGAGAACTACGAGCAGTACTTC
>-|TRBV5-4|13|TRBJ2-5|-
CASSWDYQETQYF
TGTGCCAGCAGCTGGGACTACCAAGAGACCCAGTACTTC
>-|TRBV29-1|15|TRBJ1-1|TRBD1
CSVAGTGGGSTEAFF
TGCAGCGTTGCCGGAACAGGGGGCGGGAGTACTGAAGCTTTCTTT
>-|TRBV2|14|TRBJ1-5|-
CASSRKGGNQPQHF
TGTGCCAGCAGCAGGAAGGGGGGCAATCAGCCCCAGCATTTT
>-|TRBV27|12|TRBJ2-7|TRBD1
CASGDRSPEQYF
TGTGCCAGCGGGGACAGGTCGCCCGAGCAGTACTTC
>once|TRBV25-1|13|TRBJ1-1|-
CATRTGLNTEAFF
TGTGCCACACGGACGGGATTGAACACTGAAGCTTTCTTT